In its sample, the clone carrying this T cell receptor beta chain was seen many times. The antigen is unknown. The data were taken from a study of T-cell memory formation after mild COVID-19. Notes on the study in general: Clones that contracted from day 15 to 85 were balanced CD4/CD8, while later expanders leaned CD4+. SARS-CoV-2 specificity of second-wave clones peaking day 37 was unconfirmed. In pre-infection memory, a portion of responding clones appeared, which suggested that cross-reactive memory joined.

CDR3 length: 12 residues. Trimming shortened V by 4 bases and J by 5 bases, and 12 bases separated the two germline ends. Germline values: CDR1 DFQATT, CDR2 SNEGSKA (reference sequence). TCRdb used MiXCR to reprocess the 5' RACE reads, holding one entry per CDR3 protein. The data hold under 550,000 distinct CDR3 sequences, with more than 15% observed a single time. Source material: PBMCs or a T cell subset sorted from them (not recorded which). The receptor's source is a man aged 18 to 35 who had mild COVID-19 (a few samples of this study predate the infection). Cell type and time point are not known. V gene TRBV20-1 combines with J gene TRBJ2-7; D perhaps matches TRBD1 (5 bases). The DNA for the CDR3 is TGCAGTGCTAAGGGCAGGGTAGACGAGCAGTACTTC. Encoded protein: CSAKGRVDEQYF.